The T cell receptor (beta chain) described here comes from a study of radiotherapy plus CTLA-4 blockade in lung cancer (dated by TCRdb to the late 2010s). Regarding the study in general: Objective responses were observed in 15% to 20% of enrolled patients, and disease control was achieved in 25% to 40%. The study at large found these results: TCR clones derived from tumors expanded in peripheral blood after treatment with radiotherapy and ipilimumab. Increased serum interferon-beta after radiation, together with early dynamic changes in blood T cell clones, were reported to be the strongest predictors of response.

Library preparation employed the immunoSEQ multiplex PCR assay. TCRdb retrieved this table from immuneACCESS and kept in-frame rearrangements only. Not all clones are present; in checked studies, unresolved V genes account for under half, and no reason is known for the remainder. This sample has about 95,000 clones in its table, and 75% to 85% of those were observed once. The ten biggest clones cover nearly 3.5% of the sample. Worth noting for this clone: Its antigen specificity is not known. Nothing much larger sits one base from this clone, and base qualities are not available.

The study evaluated CTLA-4 blockade (ipilimumab) given together with focal radiation therapy in patients who had chemo-refractory metastatic non-small-cell lung cancer. The junction shows trimming of 6 bases on V and 3 bases on J, plus 14 bases between the germline ends. The germline V gene gives CDR1 as MNHNS and CDR2 as SASEGT. The CDR3 covers 14 residues, taking in both the cysteine and the phenylalanine. Here the CDR3 DNA is all that survives: 42 bases in frame from base 1. The sequence is built from TRBV6-1 and TRBJ1-1, with the D segment identity uncertain. This receptor was obtained from a human donor with non-small cell lung cancer who had a partial response to radiotherapy plus ipilimumab. The sequenced sample was peripheral blood, obtained from a patient treated with radiotherapy plus ipilimumab. The CDR3 region reads CASSRTAEDTEAFF. DNA sequence: TGTGCCAGCAGCCGGACTGCAGAGGACACTGAAGCTTTCTTT.